The present T cell receptor (beta chain) was sequenced within a study of blood T cell repertoires in COVID-19. At the level of the study: In each case, the material was cDNA or gDNA derived from T cells, B-cell-depleted T cells, or PBMCs.

Everyone who took part was roughly 18 to 89 years old, and they came from 24 US areas. In germline, CDR1 is SGHRS, CDR2 YFSETQ. The CDR3 runs 12 residues. With 0 bases removed from V and 8 bases from J, the gap between germline ends came to 9 bases. The repertoire was sequenced with immunoSEQ multiplex PCR; TCRdb's copy has only in-frame clones and lacks some. Among roughly 520,000 clones listed, around 87% were seen once. The V and J genes are TRBV5-1 and TRBJ2-7; maybe TRBD2 (5 bases). Sequencing was carried out using PBMCs or T cells enriched from blood (not recorded which). The sequence was collected from a woman aged 40 to 50 who had recovered from COVID-19. CDR3 in DNA: TGCGCCAGCAGCTTGGACGGGGAACAGCAGTACTTC. This encodes CASSLDGEQQYF.